This entry lists 15 T cell receptor beta chains sequenced from one sample in a study of blood T cell repertoires in COVID-19. The data were produced by immunoSEQ multiplex PCR, yet TCRdb's version contains in-frame clones alone and is incomplete. The table has 150,000 to 200,000 clones, 65% to 85% seen once. The sequencing sample was made of PBMCs or T cells enriched from blood (not recorded which). These receptor sequences come from a woman in her sixties who had recovered from COVID-19.

Here the CDR3 reads CASSTRQGTDEQFF. The CDR3 DNA is TGCGCCAGCAGCACTCGACAGGGGACGGATGAGCAGTTCTTC. V gene TRBV5-1 combines with J gene TRBJ2-1, with 8 bases aligning to TRBD1. Germline CDR1 is SGHRS and CDR2 is YFSETQ. The ends lost 4 bases at V and 8 bases at J; junction bases unmatched: 8. The CDR3 spans 14 residues.

The CDR3 DNA reads TGTGCCAGCAGCCAAGATCTCGCGGGGGGCTACGAGCAGTACTTC. Translation: CASSQDLAGGYEQYF. The rearrangement links TRBV4-2 to TRBJ2-7; TRBD2 matches at 8 bases. Germline V gene data show CDR1 as LGHNA and CDR2 as YNFKEQ. This CDR3 has 15 residues. V shed 0 bases, J shed 3 bases, and the junction held 4 bases outside the gene matches.

This clone was picked up one time. The rearrangement links TRBV5-1 to TRBJ1-1; no reliable D call. The CDR3 sequence is 14 residues long. CDR1 and CDR2 from the germline V gene are SGHRS and YFSETQ. The ends were cut back, 1 base at V and 0 bases at J, with 7 bases in the middle. DNA for the CDR3: TGCGCCAGCAGCTTGCGGGTCCTGAACACTGAAGCTTTCTTT. This codes for CASSLRVLNTEAFF.

The CDR3 region is CASRHRVSPKDEQFF. DNA of the CDR3: TGCGCCAGCAGGCACAGGGTATCCCCTAAGGATGAGCAGTTCTTC. The chain has TRBV10-1 and TRBJ2-1; D is perhaps TRBD1 (6 bases). Deletions cut 6 bases from V and 8 bases from J, with 20 bases between. There are 15 residues in the CDR3. CDR1 WNHNN and CDR2 SYGVQD come from the germline V gene (reference sequence).

The rearrangement links TRBV2 to TRBJ1-3; 10 bases are a match to TRBD1. The CDR3 extends over 15 amino acids. CDR1 is SNHLY and CDR2 is FYNNEI in the germline V gene. Unmatched junction bases numbered 4, after V lost 6 bases and J lost 2 bases. The CDR3 sequence is CASRTDRGPGNTIYF. The DNA for the CDR3 is TGTGCCAGCAGGACTGACAGGGGGCCTGGAAACACCATATATTTT.

This rearrangement joins TRBV10-3 to TRBJ2-1, with TRBD1 matching 7 bases. Looked up from germline, CDR1 is ENHRY and CDR2 is SYGVKD. Trimming at V came to 6 bases and at J to 5 bases, leaving 4 bases not matched to a gene. The CDR3 length is 13 residues. The CDR3 coding sequence is TGTGCCATCAGCCGACAGGGAAACAATGAGCAGTTCTTC. This gives the protein CAISRQGNNEQFF.

The genes are TRBV29-1 and TRBJ1-1; a possible D gene is TRBD1 (5 bases). Germline loops: CDR1 SQVTM, CDR2 ANQGSEA. The CDR3 is 12 residues long. Between the trimmed V and J ends, which lost 6 bases and 1 base, there was a span of 9 bases. The CDR3 DNA reads TGCAGCGTAAAACAGGCGAACACTGAAGCTTTCTTT. Translation gives CSVKQANTEAFF. The full variable domain, completed using reference TRBV29-1 and TRBJ1-1, is SAVISQKPSRDICQRGTSLTIQCQVDSQVTMMFWYRQQPGQSLTLIATANQGSEATYESGFVIDKFPISRPNLTFSTLTVSNMSPEDSSIYLCSVKQANTEAFFGQGTRLTVV.

The V call is TRBV27, the J call TRBJ1-2; TRBD1 aligns across 8 bases. From germline, CDR1 is MNHEY and CDR2 SMNVEV (reference sequence). V lost 6 bases to trimming and J lost 7 bases; unmatched junction nucleotides: 10. The CDR3 extends over 14 amino acids. The CDR3 is CASRHLTGDSGYTF. The CDR3 DNA sequence: TGTGCCAGCAGACACTTGACAGGGGATTCTGGCTACACCTTC.

The chain is built from TRBV7-8 and TRBJ1-5; D gene uncertain. Trimming took off 4 bases at V and 6 bases at J, with 19 bases between the two ends. Per germline, CDR1 SGHVS and CDR2 FQNEAQ. The CDR3 runs 16 residues. The CDR3 sequence is CASSYARVMRGQPQHF. Here the CDR3 DNA reads TGTGCCAGCAGCTACGCCCGCGTCATGCGGGGTCAGCCCCAGCATTTT.

This clone came up a few times. This rearrangement joins TRBV3-1 (or the pseudogene TRBV3-2) to TRBJ2-5; D is possibly TRBD2 (6 bases). V lost 3 bases and J 5 bases, leaving 10 bases between the germline ends. The CDR3 runs to 13 residues. Germline V lookup: CDR1 LGHDT, CDR2 YNNKEL (reference sequence). The CDR3 spells CASSQLLAETQYF. The CDR3 bases are TGTGCCAGCAGCCAGTTACTAGCCGAGACCCAGTACTTC.

The chain combines TRBV5-1 with TRBJ2-1, with 8 bases that match TRBD1. This CDR3 has 15 residues. Trimming took 4 bases from V and 3 from J; bases not matched to a gene: 6. The germline CDR1 and CDR2 sequences are SGHRS and YFSETQ. CDR3 nucleotides: TGCGCCAGCAGCCTGGAGGGACAGGACTACAATGAGCAGTTCTTC. Its protein product is CASSLEGQDYNEQFF.

For this clone: Its ends do not fully match the called genes, so a read error is possible. The chain is built from TRBV28 and TRBJ1-2, with D perhaps TRBD1 (6 bases). CDR1 is MDHEN and CDR2 is SYDVKM in the germline V gene. CDR3 length: 10 residues. As DNA, the CDR3 is TGTGCCATCCACCGGGACACATTTCTCTTC. Amino acid sequence: CAIHRDTFLF.

J is TRBJ1-4 and V is TRBV5-6, with 9 bases fitting TRBD1. V dropped 4 bases and J dropped 3; count of bases not matched to a gene: 4. This CDR3 region has 15 residues. From germline, CDR1 is SGHDT and CDR2 YYEEEE. CDR3 amino acids: CASSLRTGANEKLFF. CDR3 nucleotide sequence: TGTGCCAGCAGCCTCCGGACAGGGGCTAATGAAAAACTGTTTTTT.

This clone was counted once. V and J are TRBV2 and TRBJ1-3; 8 positions match TRBD1. Germline V gene lookup returns CDR1 SNHLY and CDR2 FYNNEI. With V trimmed by 3 bases and J by 0 bases, 1 base remained unmatched. The CDR3 is 15 amino acids. The CDR3 here is CASSETGASGNTIYF. In nucleotides, the CDR3 is TGTGCCAGCAGTGAGACAGGGGCCTCTGGAAACACCATATATTTT.

The chain employs TRBV2 and TRBJ1-1; D not resolved. Trimming removed 8 bases from V and 3 bases from J, with 16 bases in between. In germline, CDR1 is SNHLY, CDR2 FYNNEI. The CDR3 runs 14 residues. CDR3 sequence reads: CASQSGGGHTEAFF. CDR3 DNA sequence: TGTGCCAGCCAGTCCGGAGGAGGGCACACTGAAGCTTTCTTT.